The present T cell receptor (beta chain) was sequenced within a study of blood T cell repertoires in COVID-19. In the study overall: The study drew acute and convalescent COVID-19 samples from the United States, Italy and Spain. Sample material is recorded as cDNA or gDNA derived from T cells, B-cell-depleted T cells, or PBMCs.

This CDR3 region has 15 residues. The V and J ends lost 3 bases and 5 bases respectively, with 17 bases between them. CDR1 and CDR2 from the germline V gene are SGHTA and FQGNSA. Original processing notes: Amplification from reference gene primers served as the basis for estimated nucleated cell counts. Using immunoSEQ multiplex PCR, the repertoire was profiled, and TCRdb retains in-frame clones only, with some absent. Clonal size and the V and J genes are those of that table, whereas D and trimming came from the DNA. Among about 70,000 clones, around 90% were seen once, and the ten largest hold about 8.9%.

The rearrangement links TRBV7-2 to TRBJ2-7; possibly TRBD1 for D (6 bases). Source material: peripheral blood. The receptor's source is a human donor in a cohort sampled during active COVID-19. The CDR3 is CASSFNPTGLNEQYF. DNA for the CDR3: TGTGCCAGCAGCTTCAACCCTACAGGGTTGAACGAGCAGTACTTC. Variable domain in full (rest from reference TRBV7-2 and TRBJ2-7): GAGVSQSPSNKVTEKGKDVELRCDPISGHTALYWYRQSLGQGLEFLIYFQGNSAPDKSGLPSDRFSAERTGGSVSTLTIQRTQQEDSAVYLCASSFNPTGLNEQYFGPGTRLTVT.